This T cell receptor (beta chain) emerged from a study of T cell responses to AZD1222 COVID-19 vaccine. Whole-study results and caveats: A reported finding is that nearly half of spike-specific TCRs target unmutated variant regions.

Sequencing was performed with immunoSEQ multiplex PCR; in TCRdb, only in-frame clones are kept and a portion is missing. The sample gives about 94,000 clones, 85% of which show up once; roughly 4.5% is in the top ten. Concerning this clone: Its antigen is unidentified.

Germline-derived CDR1 and CDR2 are MDHEN and SYDVKM. This CDR3 region has 12 residues. Trimming removed 1 base from V and 6 bases from J, with 4 bases in between. The V and J genes are TRBV28 and TRBJ2-1, with D unresolved. The sequence came from an adult who received the AZD1222 COVID-19 vaccine. The sequences come from peripheral blood, collected 28 days after the second AZD1222 dose. The CDR3 loop reads CASSLLANEQFF. The CDR3 region has the DNA TGTGCCAGCAGTTTATTGGCCAATGAGCAGTTCTTC.